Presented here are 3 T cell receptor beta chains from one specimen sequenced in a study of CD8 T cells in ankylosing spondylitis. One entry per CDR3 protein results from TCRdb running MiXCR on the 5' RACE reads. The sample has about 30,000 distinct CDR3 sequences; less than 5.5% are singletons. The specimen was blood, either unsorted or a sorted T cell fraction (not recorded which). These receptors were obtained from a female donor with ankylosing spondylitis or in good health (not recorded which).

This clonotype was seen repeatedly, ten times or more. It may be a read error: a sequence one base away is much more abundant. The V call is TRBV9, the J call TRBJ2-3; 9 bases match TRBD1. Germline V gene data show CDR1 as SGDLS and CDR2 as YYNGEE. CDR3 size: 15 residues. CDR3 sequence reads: CASSVTGQGTDMQYF. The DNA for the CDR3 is TGTGCCAGCAGCGTCACGGGACAGGGCACAGATATGCAGTATTTT.

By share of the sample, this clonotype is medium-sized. CDR3 in amino acids: CASSVALGRTDGRGYTF. The CDR3, as DNA: TGTGCCAGCAGCGTAGCGCTCGGTCGGACGGACGGACGGGGCTACACCTTC. V usage is TRBV9 and J usage is TRBJ1-2; D call uncertain. V lost 0 bases and J 8 bases, leaving 23 bases between the germline ends. This CDR3 is 17 amino acids long. The germline V gene encodes CDR1 SGDLS and CDR2 YYNGEE.

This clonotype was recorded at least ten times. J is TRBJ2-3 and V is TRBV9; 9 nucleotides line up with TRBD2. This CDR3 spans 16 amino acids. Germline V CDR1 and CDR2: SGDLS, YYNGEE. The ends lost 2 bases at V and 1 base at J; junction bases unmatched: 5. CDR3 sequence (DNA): TGTGCCAGCAGCGTGAGGACTAGCGTCGGCACAGATACGCAGTATTTT. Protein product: CASSVRTSVGTDTQYF.